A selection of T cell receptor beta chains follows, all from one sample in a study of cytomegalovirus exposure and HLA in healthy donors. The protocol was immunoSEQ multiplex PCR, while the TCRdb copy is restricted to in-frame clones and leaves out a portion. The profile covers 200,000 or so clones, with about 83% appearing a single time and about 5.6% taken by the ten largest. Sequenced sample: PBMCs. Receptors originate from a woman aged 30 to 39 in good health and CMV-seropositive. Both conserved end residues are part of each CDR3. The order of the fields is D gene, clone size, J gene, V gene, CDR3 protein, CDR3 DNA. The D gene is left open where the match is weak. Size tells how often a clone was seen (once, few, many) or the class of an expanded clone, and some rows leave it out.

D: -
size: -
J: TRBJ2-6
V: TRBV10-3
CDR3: CAIRARSGANVLTF
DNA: TGTGCCATCAGGGCCAGAAGTGGGGCCAACGTCCTGACTTTC

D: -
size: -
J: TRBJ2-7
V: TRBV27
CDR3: CASRGTYSSYEQYF
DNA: TGTGCCAGCAGGGGGACTTACAGCTCCTACGAGCAGTACTTC

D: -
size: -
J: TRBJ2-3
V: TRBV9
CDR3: CASSVGLGGSTDTQYF
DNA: TGTGCCAGCAGCGTAGGGCTAGGGGGAAGCACAGATACGCAGTATTTT

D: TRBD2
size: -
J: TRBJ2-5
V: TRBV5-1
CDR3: CASSSGGQETQYF
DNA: TGCGCCAGCAGCTCGGGGGGGCAAGAGACCCAGTACTTC

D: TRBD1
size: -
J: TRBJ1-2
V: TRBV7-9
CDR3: CSSSRQGPWGYTF
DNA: TGTTCCAGCAGCCGACAGGGGCCGTGGGGCTACACCTTC

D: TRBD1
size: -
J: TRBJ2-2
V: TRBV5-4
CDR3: CASSRDRVGTGELFF
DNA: TGTGCCAGCAGCCGGGACAGGGTGGGCACCGGGGAGCTGTTTTTT

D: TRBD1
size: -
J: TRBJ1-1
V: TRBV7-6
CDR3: CASSNPGGAVTEAFF
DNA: TGTGCCAGCAGTAACCCAGGGGGCGCGGTCACTGAAGCTTTCTTT

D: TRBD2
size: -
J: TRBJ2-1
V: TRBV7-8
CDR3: CASSPFTRGGRDEQFF
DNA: TGTGCCAGCAGCCCCTTCACGCGGGGGGGCCGGGATGAGCAGTTCTTC

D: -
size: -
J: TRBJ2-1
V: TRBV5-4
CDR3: CASSFTAVLVGDNEQFF
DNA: TGTGCCAGCAGCTTTACGGCGGTCCTAGTGGGAGACAATGAGCAGTTCTTC

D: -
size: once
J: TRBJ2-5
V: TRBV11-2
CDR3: CASSPFPTGVGETQYF
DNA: TGTGCCAGCAGCCCCTTCCCGACAGGCGTGGGGGAGACCCAGTACTTC

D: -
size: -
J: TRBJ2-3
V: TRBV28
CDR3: CASSLLGTSTDTQYF
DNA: TGTGCCAGCAGTTTATTGGGGACTAGCACAGATACGCAGTATTTT

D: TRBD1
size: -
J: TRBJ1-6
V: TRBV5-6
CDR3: CASSFPLTGLSPLHF
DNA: TGTGCCAGCAGCTTCCCGCTGACAGGGCTTTCACCCCTCCACTTT

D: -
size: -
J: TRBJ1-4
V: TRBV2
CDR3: CASSEVGGNQLFF
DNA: TGTGCCAGCAGTGAAGTTGGAGGTAACCAACTGTTTTTT

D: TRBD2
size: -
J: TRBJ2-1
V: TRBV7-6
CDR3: CASSQSGTSYYNEQFF
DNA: TGTGCCAGCAGCCAGTCCGGGACTAGCTACTACAATGAGCAGTTCTTC

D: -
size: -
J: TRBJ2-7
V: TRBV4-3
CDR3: CASSQDSPYEQYF
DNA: TGCGCCAGCAGCCAGGACAGTCCCTACGAGCAGTACTTC

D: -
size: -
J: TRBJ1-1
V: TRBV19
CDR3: CASSATVSLAEAFF
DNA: TGTGCCAGTAGTGCGACAGTCAGTTTGGCTGAAGCTTTCTTT

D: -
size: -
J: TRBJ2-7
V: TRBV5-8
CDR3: CASSLYEQYF
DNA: TGTGCCAGCAGCCTCTACGAGCAGTACTTC

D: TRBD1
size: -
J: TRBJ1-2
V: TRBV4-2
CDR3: CASSQEGSGQGSCTF
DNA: TGTGCCAGCAGCCAAGAAGGATCCGGACAGGGGTCATGCACCTTC

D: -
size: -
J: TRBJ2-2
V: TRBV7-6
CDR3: CASSPRMSLNSYTGELFF
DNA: TGTGCCAGCAGTCCGAGAATGTCACTTAACTCTTACACCGGGGAGCTGTTTTTT

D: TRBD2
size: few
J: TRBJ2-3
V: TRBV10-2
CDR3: CASRGTSGGANTQYF
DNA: TGCGCCAGCAGAGGGACTAGCGGGGGGGCGAATACGCAGTATTTT

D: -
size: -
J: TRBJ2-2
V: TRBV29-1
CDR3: CSVELEEDTGELFF
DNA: TGCAGCGTTGAGCTAGAAGAGGACACCGGGGAGCTGTTTTTT

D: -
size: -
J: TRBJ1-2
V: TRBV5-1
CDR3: CASSLRGTTNYGYTF
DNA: TGCGCCAGCAGCTTGCGCGGAACAACTAACTATGGCTACACCTTC

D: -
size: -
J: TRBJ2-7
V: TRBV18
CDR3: CASSPDRTYEQYF
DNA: TGTGCCAGCTCACCTGACAGAACCTACGAGCAGTACTTC

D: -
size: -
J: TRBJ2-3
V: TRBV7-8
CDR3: CASSLSRADTQYF
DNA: TGTGCCAGCAGCTTATCCAGGGCAGATACGCAGTATTTT

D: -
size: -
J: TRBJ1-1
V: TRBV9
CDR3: CASSVRANTEAFF
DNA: TGTGCCAGCAGCGTCAGGGCGAACACTGAAGCTTTCTTT

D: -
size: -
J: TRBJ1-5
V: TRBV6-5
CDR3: CASSRTEGYKPQHF
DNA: TGTGCCAGCAGTAGGACCGAGGGTTATAAGCCCCAGCATTTT

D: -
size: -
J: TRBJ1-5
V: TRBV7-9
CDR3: CASRISENSNQPQHF
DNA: TGTGCCAGCCGGATTTCGGAGAATAGCAATCAGCCCCAGCATTTT

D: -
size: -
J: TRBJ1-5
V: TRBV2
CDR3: CASSSEGVFNQPQHF
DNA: TGTGCCAGCAGTTCAGAGGGGGTTTTCAATCAGCCCCAGCATTTT

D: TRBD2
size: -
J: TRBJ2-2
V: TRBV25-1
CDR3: CASSEKLAGGPVSGELFF
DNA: TGTGCCAGCAGTGAAAAACTAGCGGGGGGGCCCGTCTCCGGGGAGCTGTTTTTT

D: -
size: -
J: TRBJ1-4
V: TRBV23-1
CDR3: CASSQENGSSSEKLFF
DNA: TGCGCCAGCAGTCAAGAGAACGGTAGCAGCAGTGAAAAACTGTTTTTT

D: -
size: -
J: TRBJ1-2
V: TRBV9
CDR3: CASSVGVGAEANYGYTF
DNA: TGTGCCAGCAGCGTAGGGGTAGGGGCAGAAGCTAACTATGGCTACACCTTC

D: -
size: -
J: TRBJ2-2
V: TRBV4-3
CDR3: CASSQDWASTGELFF
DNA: TGCGCCAGCAGCCAAGATTGGGCCAGCACCGGGGAGCTGTTTTTT

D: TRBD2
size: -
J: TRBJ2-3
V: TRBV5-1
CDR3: CASSLDLAGAGDTQYF
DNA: TGCGCCAGCAGCTTGGATCTAGCGGGAGCCGGAGATACGCAGTATTTT

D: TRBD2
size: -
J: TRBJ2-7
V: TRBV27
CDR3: CASRPSGSYEQYF
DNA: TGTGCCAGCAGGCCTAGCGGGAGTTATGAGCAGTACTTC

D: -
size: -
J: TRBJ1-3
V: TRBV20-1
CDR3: CSASRGNTIYF
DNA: TGCAGTGCTAGCAGGGGAAACACCATATATTTT

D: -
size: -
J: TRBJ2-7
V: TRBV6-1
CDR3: CASSLTGPYEQYF
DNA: TGTGCCAGCAGCCTGACAGGCCCTTACGAGCAGTACTTC

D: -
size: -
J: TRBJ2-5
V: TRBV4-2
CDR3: CASGRPGDRETQYF
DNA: TGTGCCAGCGGGAGGCCTGGAGATAGGGAGACCCAGTACTTC

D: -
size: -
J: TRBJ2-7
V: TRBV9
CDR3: CASSVGQTYEQYF
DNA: TGTGCCAGCAGCGTAGGACAGACCTACGAGCAGTACTTC

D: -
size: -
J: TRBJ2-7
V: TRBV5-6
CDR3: CASSLGRTFEQYF
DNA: TGTGCCAGCAGCTTGGGAAGGACTTTCGAGCAGTACTTC

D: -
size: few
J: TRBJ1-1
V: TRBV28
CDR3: CASSSVEQFMGGREAFF
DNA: TGTGCCAGCAGTTCCGTCGAGCAGTTTATGGGTGGGCGTGAAGCTTTCTTT

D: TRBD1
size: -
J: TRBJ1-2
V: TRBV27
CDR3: CASSPTQGIGYGYTF
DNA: TGTGCCAGCAGTCCCACACAGGGGATAGGGTATGGCTACACCTTC

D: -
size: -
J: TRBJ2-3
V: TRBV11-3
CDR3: CASSGEDTQYF
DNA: TGTGCCAGCAGCGGAGAAGATACGCAGTATTTT

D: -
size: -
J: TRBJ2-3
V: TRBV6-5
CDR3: CASSRGGRGTDTQYF
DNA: TGTGCCAGCAGTAGGGGGGGTCGAGGGACAGATACGCAGTATTTT

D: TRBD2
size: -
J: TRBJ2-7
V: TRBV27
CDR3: CASRFSGMGNEQYF
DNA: TGTGCCAGCAGGTTTAGCGGGATGGGGAACGAGCAGTACTTC

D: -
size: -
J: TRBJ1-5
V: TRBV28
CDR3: CASSLAGIDQPQHF
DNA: TGTGCCAGCAGTTTGGCGGGGATTGATCAGCCCCAGCATTTT